This T cell receptor (beta chain) was recovered during a study of cytomegalovirus exposure and HLA in healthy donors (TCRdb year 2017). Background on the whole study: An earlier analysis of some 620 of the donors reported approximately 260 Gb of sequence data and 95 million to 130 million unique TCR beta sequences obtained from about 179 million T cells. Around 300 gigabases of sequencing data and approximately 93 million unique TCR sequences were included in an early release covering 550 to 650 HLA-typed donors. Of the roughly 400 genotyped donors, approximately 83% fell in the genetic ancestry cluster associated with self-reported Caucasian donors. The study aimed to test whether cataloging public T cell receptors could reveal signatures of past pathogen exposure. The study used immunosequencing to profile the T cell repertoires of about 670 subjects and linked those repertoires to cytomegalovirus serostatus. Along with the roughly 670-subject first cohort, a separate validation cohort of 120 different subjects was used. To predict cytomegalovirus infection status, the study brought together high-throughput TCR immunosequencing, statistical association of individual TCRs with disease status, and machine learning. A later analysis re-examined previously published TCR beta repertoires from about 670 donors and added high-resolution HLA genotyping to investigate patterns of TCR occurrence. In the later analysis, no new phenotypic data were used to find candidate immune exposures; instead, reliance was placed on TCR beta sequences and their occurrence across donors. To decide whether each TCR beta V gene segment behaved as functional or pseudogenic, an earlier analysis of approximately 590 of the donors relied on high-throughput TCR beta sequencing. Donor age, sex, ethnicity and CMV serostatus were compiled together with the repertoire data. A later genetic analysis used genome-wide SNP genotypes for about three fifths of the roughly 700 donors, treating that subset as a discovery cohort. Every discovery cohort repertoire had been produced on one sequencing platform. HLA typing included class I and class II loci at four-digit resolution. The number of typed donors differed by locus: about 629-630 for A, B, C, DRB1 and DQB1; 522 for DQA1; over 600 for DPA1; and some 450 for DPB1. Five DR-DQ haplotypes were handled as single units for association and clustering because linkage in the cohort was strong. Among about 390 genotyped donors of the cohort, an average of about 240,000 unique TCR beta nucleotide sequences were sequenced per donor, around 20% of them non-productive.

Libraries were constructed by the immunoSEQ multiplex PCR assay. The multiplex PCR relied on a mix of 60 forward primers for TCR Vbeta segments and 13 reverse primers for TCR Jbeta segments. The CDR3 region of rearranged TCR beta genes was amplified from genomic DNA by a multiplex PCR assay. The amplified TCR beta libraries were sequenced on the Illumina HiSeq System as 87-base-pair reads. The original pipeline was this. In a later analysis, tens of millions of unique TCR beta chains were counted across the 650 to 700 repertoires, and roughly 9.9 million of these chains were shared by at least two donors. Raw reads were error-corrected and collapsed into unique sequences by a nearest-neighbor algorithm in which closely related sequences were merged to remove PCR and sequencing errors. Alignment of CDR3 sequences to IMGT reference sequences was used to assign V, D and J gene segments. For a sequence to be retained, at least a six-nucleotide match to both a V gene segment and a J gene segment was required. A rearrangement counted as productive if the CDR3 had no stop codons and remained in frame with V and J, and every other rearrangement counted as non-productive. Following IMGT convention, CDR3 was defined as the stretch from the second conserved V-encoded cysteine up to the conserved J-encoded phenylalanine. Sequences without an unambiguous match to a single V gene segment were excluded from the earlier analysis of about 600 of the donors. An earlier analysis of some 500 of the donors classified V segments as functional when productive rearrangements were above 56.7% and as segregating when the standard deviation between donors was above 5%. A statistical classification framework was built to diagnose cytomegalovirus status from the catalog of TCR beta chain sequences. In a later analysis, V and J genes were assigned by comparing TCR nucleotide sequences against IMGT/GENE-DB human TR gene sequences. A later analysis assigned CDR3 sequences and most-parsimonious VDJ recombination scenarios with the TCRdist pipeline. In a later analysis, every TCR beta chain was defined by the combination of its CDR3 amino acid sequence and its V-gene family, and reads without a unique V-gene family were dropped. In a later analysis, 450 to 600 highly shared, low-generation-probability nucleotide sequences were removed to address suspected cross-contamination and a sequencing artifact. In a later analysis, a clonal expansion index was calculated for each public chain from normalized within-repertoire ranks of inferred template counts. A later analysis computed generation probabilities with a VDJ recombination model fitted to out-of-frame rearrangements, and checked the results against IGoR. In a later analysis, TCR-TCR, TCR-HLA and TCR-CMV co-occurrence was scored with hypergeometric tests, and a repertoire-size bias correction was applied to TCR pairs. False discovery rates were estimated in a later analysis by permuting HLA or CMV assignments 20 times. In a later analysis, co-occurring TCRs were grouped using DBSCAN, with TCRdist sequence similarity added in when clustering inside HLA-allele-positive subsets. Repertoires with fewer than 30,000 or more than 120,000 public chains, plus five repertoires with anomalous nucleotide sharing, were excluded from co-occurrence clustering. This is the immuneACCESS table as TCRdb keeps it, with only in-frame sequences that have V and J called. A part of the clones is gone; compared with another copy, unresolved V genes explain less than half, and the rest is unexplained. The DNA was the basis for D and trimming; V, J and clone size are from that table. The sample profile shows some 180,000 clones; around four fifths of them were found once. In total, the top ten clones hold 1.4% to 1.5% of the sample.

Comments on this clone: The antigen it recognizes is unknown. One base away there is no much larger clone; base qualities are not given.

What the authors observed across the whole study: A few of the identified cytomegalovirus-associated TCR beta chains were confirmed in vitro to be specific for cytomegalovirus antigens. The classifier was reported to diagnose cytomegalovirus status with high specificity and sensitivity in both the original and validation cohorts. Most TCR sequences were seen in very few donors, while some public TCRs were found in many individuals. A total of fewer than 200 TCR beta chains were listed by the study as associated with cytomegalovirus. Broadly in line with IMGT annotations, most TCR beta V segments showed up in productive rearrangements about 90% or about 30% of the time in an earlier analysis of 450 to 750 of the donors. HLA typing was unavailable for some donors at each locus, so association tests used only the typed subset. Sequencing depth was assumed to be roughly uniform across donors in the presence/absence analyses, though that assumption may not hold. In a later genetic analysis, a missense DCLRE1C variant was associated with V-gene and J-gene trimming of TCR beta chains, and the association was replicated in an independent cohort. At a false discovery rate of 0.05, a later analysis linked around 15,000 TCR beta sequences to specific HLA alleles. Because counts were too low, about 18 rarely observed V segments, including chromosome 9 orphons, were left out of the earlier analysis of a few hundred of the donors. A further reported finding was that TCR beta sequences accurately predicted the HLA-A and HLA-B alleles for most subjects in the first cohort. In a later analysis, the rate of TCR association differed among HLA loci, with DRB1 alleles having the most associated TCRs and HLA-C alleles having the fewest. A cluster of highly shared sequence variants was judged likely to be a technical artifact of the sequencing pipeline. A later analysis found that HLA-associated TCR beta chains were more clonally expanded and had lower generation probabilities than equally common non-associated chains. Linkage disequilibrium might explain the correlated functional status among segregating V segments, but an unknown experimental factor could not be excluded. A later analysis found that most CMV-associated TCR beta chains appeared HLA-restricted, with HLA associations seemingly driven largely by CMV exposure. A later analysis reported that several top co-occurrence clusters appeared linked to parvovirus B19, influenza, CMV and Epstein-Barr virus. For the cohort, immune exposure information was limited to CMV serostatus. In a later genetic analysis, fewer N-insertions in productive TCRs were reported among donors in an Asian-associated ancestry cluster than the roughly 640-donor mean. When HLA alleles, especially DR and DQ, strongly co-occurred, TCR associations were difficult to assign to individual alleles. It was suggested by the authors that the approach could potentially be generalized to other disease states and immunological phenotypes. Some IMGT-functional V segments, including TRBV6-2 and TRBV6-3, could not be distinguished by the 87-base-pair reads and were therefore excluded. Only TCR beta chains were sequenced in this cohort, and the absence of alpha or paired-chain data limited detectable features.

Relative to germline, V is missing 0 bases and J is missing 1 base, with 4 bases of the junction outside any gene match. The CDR3 measures 16 amino acids from cysteine to phenylalanine. The DNA shown is the 48-base CDR3, in frame from base 1. CDR1 SGHRS and CDR2 YFSETQ are derived from the germline V gene. In total, roughly 670 healthy bone marrow donors made up the cohort. At the time of sampling, every cohort member was nominally healthy, though immune exposures that went unrecorded were likely present. The donor tested CMV seronegative, placing the donor among the roughly 400 seronegative members of the cohort. A peripheral blood sample was provided by each donor, and peripheral blood mononuclear cells were used for TCR beta sequencing. The Qiagen DNeasy Blood Extraction Kit was used to extract genomic DNA from the blood cell samples.

Sequencing input: PBMCs. The sequence was collected from a man aged 18 to 30 in good health and CMV-seronegative. The chain uses TRBV5-1 and TRBJ2-5; 9 nucleotides in the junction match TRBD2. The DNA sequence reads TGCGCCAGCAGCTTGGTGCTAGCGGGAAGCCAAGAGACCCAGTACTTC. Translated, this gives CASSLVLAGSQETQYF.